These 24 T cell receptor beta chains were sequenced from one sample in a study of tumor-infiltrating lymphocytes in primary liver carcinoma. A constant-region primer served to make TCR beta cDNA from around 540 ng total RNA. Modified slightly, ARM-PCR produced TCR beta libraries over three nested multiplex PCR rounds. The first two PCR rounds used TRBV1-TRBV30 primers with a Cbeta primer, roughly 10 cycles each. TCRdb processed the multiplex PCR reads anew with MiXCR; each CDR3 protein has one entry. The sample shows fewer than 350,000 distinct CDR3 sequences, about 60% of them seen only once. Researchers drew blood RNA from unsorted whole blood and extracted germline DNA as well. The sequenced sample was peripheral blood. The receptors shown here come from a man in his forties or fifties with primary liver carcinoma and hepatitis B virus infection.

This clonotype was counted between two and nine times. The J gene is TRBJ2-7, the V gene TRBV11-2, with 12 bases identical to TRBD2. CDR3 length: 17 amino acids. Germline V CDR1 and CDR2: SGHAT, FQNNGV. The CDR3 reads CVNSLVPSGRASYEQYF. Here the CDR3 DNA reads TGTGTCAACAGCTTAGTCCCTAGCGGGAGGGCATCCTACGAGCAGTACTTC.

The chain is built from TRBV11-2 and TRBJ2-1; D may be TRBD2 (6 bases). The CDR3 contains 15 residues. Trimming took 0 bases from V and 4 from J, leaving 10 bases between them. Germline CDR1 and CDR2: SGHAT and FQNNGV. CDR3 nucleotide sequence: TGTGCCAGCAGCTTAGATCGGGAGAGTTACAATGAGCAGTTCTTC. This translates into CASSLDRESYNEQFF.

In the case of this clonotype: This CDR3 fails to terminate in the conserved phenylalanine or tryptophan, so it likely reflects a read error. V is TRBV5-5 and J is TRBJ2-2; weak D call: TRBD1 (5 bases). The length of the CDR3 is 15 residues. The germline CDR1 and CDR2 sequences are SGHKS and YYEKEE (reference sequence). V was pared by 3 bases and J by 7 bases, with 16 bases between. CDR3: CASSSLQARGGELFV. The DNA for the CDR3 is TGTGCCAGCAGCTCGCTACAGGCTAGAGGCGGGGAGCTGTTTGTT.

J is TRBJ2-2 and V is TRBV30; TRBD1 matches at 11 bases. V shed 4 bases, J shed 6 bases, and the junction held 7 bases outside the gene matches. The CDR3 length is 15 residues. From germline, CDR1 is GTSNPN and CDR2 SVGIG (reference sequence). CDR3: CAWIHPGQGAGELFF. CDR3 nucleotides: TGTGCCTGGATTCATCCGGGACAGGGGGCCGGGGAGCTGTTTTTT.

Turning to this clonotype: Given a much more abundant clone one base away, this may be a read error. The rearrangement links TRBV5-6 to TRBJ2-7; D is uncertain. In germline, CDR1 is SGHDT, CDR2 YYEEEE. The CDR3 spans 14 residues. The CDR3 nucleotides read TGTGCCAGCAGCTTGGCTCACCTCCCCTACGAGCAGTGCTTC. Translated, it gives CASSLAHLPYEQCF.

J is TRBJ1-5 and V is TRBV4-1; 8 bases fit TRBD1. V gave up 4 bases and J gave up 3 bases; unmatched junction bases: 5. The length of the CDR3 is 15 residues. In germline, CDR1 is MGHRA, CDR2 YSYEKL. CDR3 sequence: CASSPGQANNQPQHF. For the CDR3, the DNA is TGCGCCAGCAGCCCGGGACAGGCGAACAATCAGCCCCAGCATTTT.

This clonotype was seen only a few times. The CDR3 loop reads CASSSVNGEQFF. The CDR3 DNA is TGTGCCAGCAGTTCTGTCAACGGTGAGCAGTTCTTC. The rearrangement joins TRBV12-3 or TRBV12-4 to TRBJ2-1, with D hard to call. The CDR3 contains 12 residues. Trimming cost V 4 bases and J 9 bases, with 10 bases left between them.

As to this clonotype: A read error is possible here, since a much larger clone lies one base away. This chain joins TRBV11-2 and TRBJ2-5; perhaps TRBD1 as D (5 bases). V was clipped by 4 bases and J by 2 bases, with 11 bases between them. Germline V gene sequence: CDR1 SGHAT, CDR2 FQNNGV. The CDR3 runs to 14 residues. The CDR3 DNA sequence: TGTGCCAGCAGCTATTGGACAATTCAAGAGACCCAGTACTTC. Its protein is CASSYWTIQETQYF.

About this clonotype itself: Because it lacks the conserved phenylalanine or tryptophan at the end, this CDR3 is likely a read error. Here the CDR3 reads CSSSSSRGGEQYL. In nucleotides, the CDR3 is TGTTCCAGCAGCTCCTCGCGGGGTGGCGAGCAGTACTTA. The chain uses TRBV11-1 and TRBJ2-7, with D possibly being TRBD2 (6 bases). The CDR3 contains 13 residues. Germline V gives CDR1 SGHAT, CDR2 FQDESV (reference sequence).

On this clonotype itself: Germline is not matched at one junction end, which may reflect a read error. V gene TRBV7-8 combines with J gene TRBJ2-1; D unresolved. Germline V gene sequence: CDR1 SGHVS, CDR2 FQNEAQ. The CDR3 contains 15 residues. CDR3 in amino acids: CVSSRDPFRSSEQFF. Here the CDR3 DNA reads TGTGTCAGCAGCCGAGACCCCTTTAGGAGCAGTGAGCAGTTCTTC.

The chain couples TRBV11-2 to TRBJ2-7; D possibly corresponds to TRBD2 (6 bases). Germline CDR1 is SGHAT and CDR2 is FQNNGV. The V end was cut by 5 bases, the J end by 4 bases, with 18 bases between. This CDR3 is built from 15 residues. CDR3 in amino acids: CASSVTGSVVYEQYF. Here the CDR3 DNA reads TGTGCCAGCAGCGTCACCGGGAGTGTAGTTTACGAGCAGTACTTC.

CDR3 amino acids: CASCPWSGTTRGGTDTQYF. The CDR3 nucleotides are TGTGCCAGCTGCCCCTGGTCTGGAACAACACGCGGGGGAACAGATACGCAGTATTTT. This sequence joins TRBV11-2 and TRBJ2-3, with 7 bases fitting TRBD2. Germline-derived CDR1 and CDR2 are SGHAT and FQNNGV. V shed 8 bases and J 3 bases; nucleotides not matched to a gene: 23. The CDR3 contains 19 residues.

Worth noting for this clonotype: It may be a read error: a sequence one base away is much more abundant. This chain connects TRBV6-5 to TRBJ1-1; D ambiguous. Germline V gene lookup returns CDR1 MNHEY and CDR2 SVGAGI. Trimming took off 2 bases at V and 3 bases at J, with 16 bases between the two ends. There are 16 residues in the CDR3. DNA of the CDR3: TGTGCCAGCAGTTACCGGCCGCCCACCATGCACACTGAAGCTTTCTTT. Translating it yields CASSYRPPTMHTEAFF.

About this clonotype: This may stem from a read error, because a much larger clone lies one nucleotide away. The V gene is TRBV7-8, the J gene TRBJ1-3, with TRBD1 as a possible D gene (6 bases). In germline, CDR1 is SGHVS, CDR2 FQNEAQ. The CDR3 runs to 15 residues. CDR3: CVSSSQLGGQNTIYF. CDR3 nucleotide sequence: TGTGTCAGCAGCTCGCAGTTGGGGGGGCAAAACACCATATATTTT.

Turning to this clonotype: A much larger clone is a single base away; this may be a read error. This chain connects TRBV4-1 to TRBJ1-1; weak D call: TRBD1 (6 bases). From germline, CDR1 is MGHRA and CDR2 YSYEKL. The CDR3 runs 15 residues. The CDR3 DNA sequence: TGTGCCAGCAGCCAAGTTCAGGGGCAGGGGAATGAAGCTTTCTTT. Encoded protein: CASSQVQGQGNEAFF.

The CDR3, as DNA: TGTGCCAGCAGACCCACAAGGGGCGTTTATGAGACCCAGTACTTC. This translates into CASRPTRGVYETQYF. V is TRBV12-3 or TRBV12-4 and J is TRBJ2-5, with D tentatively TRBD1 (5 bases). Trimming removed 6 bases at V and 5 bases at J, with 19 bases between. The length of the CDR3 is 15 residues.

The V call is TRBV11-1, the J call TRBJ2-2, with D tentatively TRBD1 (5 bases). This CDR3 contains 15 residues. Trimming removed 4 bases from V and 9 bases from J, with 18 bases in between. CDR1 is SGHAT, CDR2 FQDESV, per germline (reference sequence). In DNA, the CDR3 is TGTGCCAGCAGCTATACAGGACCTTTCTCCTGGGAGCTGTTTTTT. Encoded protein: CASSYTGPFSWELFF.

As concerns this clonotype: A much larger clone lies one base from this, so it may be a read error. J is TRBJ1-6 and V is TRBV4-3; D call uncertain. Germline values: CDR1 LGHNA, CDR2 YSLEER. The CDR3 covers 9 residues. The V and J ends lost 4 bases and 17 bases respectively, with 6 bases between them. The CDR3, as DNA: TGCGCCAGCAGCCTGACCTTCCACTTT. Translated, it gives CASSLTFHF.

For this clonotype: This clone may be a read error of a much larger clone one base away. The chain uses TRBV4-3 and TRBJ1-1, with TRBD1 matching over 7 bases. CDR3 size: 21 residues. CDR1 LGHNA and CDR2 YSLEER come from the germline V gene. CDR3 region: CASNQDLLGALTGWLNTEAFF. In DNA form, the CDR3 reads TGCGCCAGCAACCAAGATCTGTTAGGGGCTTTGACAGGGTGGCTGAACACTGAAGCTTTCTTT.

This clonotype has just one count. A much larger clone is a single base away; this may be a read error. The chain links TRBV6-6 to TRBJ2-7, with D tentatively TRBD1 (6 bases). The CDR3 totals 12 residues. V lost 10 bases and J lost 7, with 17 bases in between. CDR1 and CDR2 (germline): MNHNY, SVGAGI (reference sequence). CDR3 DNA sequence: TGTGCCAACTCCCAGGGGACGTGGGAGCAGTACTTC. Its protein is CANSQGTWEQYF.

The CDR3: CASSVQVGELFF. CDR3 nucleotides: TGTGCCAGCAGCGTTCAAGTGGGGGAGCTGTTTTTT. The chain joins TRBV2 to TRBJ2-2, with D unresolved. Germline CDR1 and CDR2: SNHLY and FYNNEI. This CDR3 comprises 12 residues. V was clipped by 6 bases and J by 8 bases, with 10 bases between them.

This CDR3 reads CASKREAYEQYF. The CDR3 DNA reads TGTGCCAGCAAGAGGGAGGCCTACGAGCAGTACTTC. The gene calls are TRBV2 and TRBJ2-7; the D gene is possibly TRBD2 (6 bases). The CDR3 is 12 residues long. Germline loops: CDR1 SNHLY, CDR2 FYNNEI. V gave up 7 bases and J gave up 2 bases, with 9 bases separating them.

This clonotype was observed a handful of times. The V call is TRBV7-9, the J call TRBJ1-1; D remains unclear. Germline V gene sequence: CDR1 SEHNR, CDR2 FQNEAQ (reference sequence). The ends were cut back, 5 bases at V and 1 base at J, with 11 bases in the middle. The CDR3 totals 14 residues. The CDR3 bases are TGTGCCAGCAGCCTCTATGGATCGAACACTGAAGCTTTCTTT. Encoded protein: CASSLYGSNTEAFF.

The gene calls are TRBV29-1 and TRBJ2-5, with D perhaps matching TRBD1 or TRBD2 (5 bases each). The germline CDR1 and CDR2 sequences are SQVTM and ANQGSEA. V was pared by 6 bases and J by 4 bases, with 15 bases between. The CDR3 runs 13 residues. This CDR3 reads CSVGDGTLETQYF. DNA for the CDR3: TGCAGCGTGGGGGATGGAACCCTAGAGACCCAGTACTTC.